A single sample is the source of the 2 T cell receptor beta chains below, sequenced in a study of Graves' ophthalmopathy and Graves' hyperthyroidism. RNA transcripts were the source from which TCR beta CDR3 regions were amplified. HTBI-primed RT-PCR formed the first round, and a multiplex PCR formed the second. TCRdb re-derived calls from the multiplex PCR reads in MiXCR, one entry per CDR3 protein. This table holds fewer than 600,000 distinct CDR3 sequences, approximately 15% found once. Sequencing was carried out using blood. These receptors were obtained from a woman in her 30s with Graves' ophthalmopathy.

In its sample, this clonotype was seen a few times. This chain joins TRBV19 and TRBJ2-2; D possibly uses TRBD1 or TRBD2 (6 bases each). This CDR3 spans 13 amino acids. V lost 8 bases and J lost 1, with 8 bases in between. CDR1 LNHDA and CDR2 SQIVND come from the germline V gene (reference sequence). The DNA of the CDR3 is TGTGCCAGTGGGGGGCGGAACACCGGGGAGCTGTTTTTT. Amino acid sequence: CASGGRNTGELFF.

In its sample, this clonotype was seen many times. The chain has TRBV24-1 and TRBJ1-5, with D uncertain. CDR1 and CDR2 (germline): KGHDR, SFDVKD. CDR3 length: 17 amino acids. The germline V and J ends were trimmed by 4 bases and 0 bases, with 15 bases remaining between them. The CDR3 DNA is TGTGCCACCAGTGACGCGGGAGACGGTGATAGCAATCAGCCCCAGCATTTT. The encoded protein is CATSDAGDGDSNQPQHF.